These 21 T cell receptor beta chains were all obtained from the same sample, sequenced in a study of cytotoxic CD8 clonotypes in ibrutinib-treated CLL. Libraries were prepared by immunoSEQ multiplex PCR; TCRdb keeps only in-frame clonotypes and omits some of them. The profile covers about 130,000 clones, with about three quarters appearing a single time and about 5% taken by the ten largest. The material was PBMCs, obtained after 24 months of ibrutinib treatment. Source of these receptors: a human donor with chronic lymphocytic leukemia.

The table lists this clone with a count of one. V gene TRBV5-1 combines with J gene TRBJ2-7; 12 nucleotides agree with TRBD1. Per germline, CDR1 SGHRS and CDR2 YFSETQ. This CDR3 is 17 amino acids long. Trimming at V came to 0 bases and at J to 4 bases, leaving 8 bases not matched to a gene. The CDR3 nucleotides are TGCGCCAGCAGCTTGGCTCCCCCGGGACAGGGGGCTTACGAGCAGTACTTC. It specifies CASSLAPPGQGAYEQYF. Combining the CDR3 with reference TRBV5-1 and TRBJ2-7 gives the whole variable domain KAGVTQTPRYLIKTRGQQVTLSCSPISGHRSVSWYQQTPGQGLQFLFEYFSETQRNKGNFPGRFSGRQFSNSRSEMNVSTLELGDSALYLCASSLAPPGQGAYEQYFGPGTRLTVT.

There are a few counts of this clone. This chain joins TRBV19 and TRBJ2-3; tentatively, D is TRBD1 or TRBD2 (5 bases each). This CDR3 spans 11 amino acids. The V end lost 7 bases, the J end lost 11 bases, and 13 bases lay between the germline ends. CDR1 LNHDA and CDR2 SQIVND come from the germline V gene (reference sequence). Written as DNA, the CDR3 is TGTGCCAGTATGGGGCCCCGGGGGCAGTATTTT. As protein: CASMGPRGQYF.

This chain's CDR3 is CASSDVQTQYF. The CDR3 bases are TGTGCCAGCAGTGACGTCCAGACCCAGTACTTC. This rearrangement joins TRBV6-4 to TRBJ2-5, with unresolved D. CDR1 and CDR2 (germline): MRHNA, SNTAGT. Trimming stripped 2 bases from V and 6 bases from J, with 4 bases between. CDR3 length equals 11 residues.

This clone is a singleton in its sample. The CDR3 carries no conserved terminal phenylalanine or tryptophan, so it likely arises from a read error. V is TRBV18 and J is TRBJ2-7, with TRBD2 matching 8 bases. CDR3 length: 16 residues. With V trimmed by 0 bases and J by 6 bases, 10 bases remained unmatched. Germline V gives CDR1 KGHSH, CDR2 LQKENI. In DNA, the CDR3 is TGTGCCAGCTCACCACCGAGCGGGAGAATGTTAAGCGAGCAGTACTTA. Translation: CASSPPSGRMLSEQYL.

This clone was counted once. The J gene is TRBJ1-5, the V gene TRBV6-5, with a weak D call TRBD1 (6 bases). The CDR3 length is 14 residues. Germline CDR1 and CDR2: MNHEY and SVGAGI. The V gene lost 6 bases and the J gene lost 7 bases, with 16 bases spanning the gap. CDR3 residues: CASRMGGQEQPQHF. The CDR3 DNA reads TGTGCCAGCAGAATGGGGGGACAAGAACAGCCCCAGCATTTT.

The CDR3 reads CASSVGLAGVGETQYF. CDR3 DNA sequence: TGTGCCAGCAGCGTGGGTCTAGCGGGAGTTGGAGAGACCCAGTACTTC. This sequence joins TRBV9 and TRBJ2-5; 10 bases line up with TRBD2. From germline, CDR1 is SGDLS and CDR2 YYNGEE. V was clipped by 2 bases and J by 4 bases; unmatched bases: 8. The CDR3 spans 16 residues.

This chain connects TRBV2 to TRBJ2-1; 7 bases are a match to TRBD2. This CDR3 has 15 residues. V lost 2 bases and J lost 5; bases outside the gene matches: 6. Germline V CDR1 and CDR2: SNHLY, FYNNEI. For the CDR3, the DNA is TGTGCCAGCAGTGAATGGGAGCGGGGCCACAATGAGCAGTTCTTC. Translation gives CASSEWERGHNEQFF. Combining the CDR3 with reference TRBV2 and TRBJ2-1 gives the whole variable domain EPEVTQTPSHQVTQMGQEVILRCVPISNHLYFYWYRQILGQKVEFLVSFYNNEISEKSEIFDDQFSVERPDGSNFTLKIRSTKLEDSAMYFCASSEWERGHNEQFFGPGTRLTVL.

This chain joins TRBV7-3 and TRBJ2-1; maybe TRBD2 (6 bases). CDR3 length equals 15 residues. CDR1 is SGHTA, CDR2 FQGTGA, per germline. V was cut by 5 bases and J by 9 bases, with 20 bases left in between. CDR3 in amino acids: CASSPSGTASGEQFF. The CDR3 region has the DNA TGTGCCAGCAGCCCCTCCGGGACTGCCAGCGGTGAGCAGTTCTTC. The whole variable domain, remainder taken from reference TRBV7-3 and TRBJ2-1, is GAGVSQTPSNKVTEKGKYVELRCDPISGHTALYWYRQSLGQGPEFLIYFQGTGAADDSGLPNDRFFAVRPEGSVSTLKIQRTERGDSAVYLCASSPSGTASGEQFFGPGTRLTVL.

The rearrangement links TRBV4-3 to TRBJ2-3; no reliable D call. Trimming left V 0 bases short and J 0 bases short, with 7 bases between. The CDR3 is 15 residues long. In germline, CDR1 is LGHNA, CDR2 YSLEER. CDR3 sequence: CASSQDPFSTDTQYF. The CDR3 DNA reads TGCGCCAGCAGCCAAGACCCCTTTAGCACAGATACGCAGTATTTT.

The chain joins TRBV5-1 to TRBJ2-1; D may correspond to TRBD1 or TRBD2 (5 bases each). This CDR3 region has 16 residues. The germline CDR1 and CDR2 sequences are SGHRS and YFSETQ. V lost 4 bases, J lost 6 bases, and 20 bases lay in between. The CDR3 sequence: CASSPRGQPAGNEQFF. CDR3 coding DNA: TGCGCCAGCAGCCCCCGGGGCCAACCGGCGGGCAATGAGCAGTTCTTC. The full variable domain, its missing parts supplied by reference TRBV5-1 and TRBJ2-1, is KAGVTQTPRYLIKTRGQQVTLSCSPISGHRSVSWYQQTPGQGLQFLFEYFSETQRNKGNFPGRFSGRQFSNSRSEMNVSTLELGDSALYLCASSPRGQPAGNEQFFGPGTRLTVL.

A single count supports this clone. V usage is TRBV4-3 and J usage is TRBJ2-3, with TRBD2 matching over 7 bases. CDR3 length equals 16 residues. V was pared by 5 bases and J by 2 bases, with 10 bases of the junction left unmatched. CDR1 and CDR2 from the germline V gene are LGHNA and YSLEER. The CDR3 nucleotides are TGCGCCAGCAGCTCCGGGGGGAGGATTAACACAGATACGCAGTATTTT. Translating gives CASSSGGRINTDTQYF.

The J gene is TRBJ1-2, the V gene TRBV28, with a possible D match to TRBD1 (5 bases). Germline-derived CDR1 and CDR2 are MDHEN and SYDVKM. Trimming took 10 bases from V and 0 from J, leaving 15 bases between them. This CDR3 region has 14 residues. The chain's CDR3 is CATPRDSANYGYTF. The CDR3 nucleotides read TGTGCCACCCCCCGGGACTCAGCTAACTATGGCTACACCTTC.

The CDR3 reads CATTPTGTQLGDTQYF. The CDR3 DNA reads TGTGCCACCACACCAACCGGGACCCAATTGGGCGATACGCAGTATTTT. V is TRBV25-1 and J is TRBJ2-3; D tentatively reads TRBD1 or TRBD2 (5 bases each). Per the germline V gene, CDR1 is MGHDK and CDR2 is SYGVNS. The CDR3 length is 16 residues. V was trimmed by 10 bases and J by 6 bases, leaving 26 bases between them.

The rearrangement links TRBV11-3 to TRBJ1-1; D gene ambiguous. V shed 1 base and J shed 1 base, with 7 bases lying between them. The length of the CDR3 is 14 residues. The germline gives CDR1 SGHNT, CDR2 YENEEA. The CDR3 region is CASSLGGPNTEAFF. The CDR3, as DNA: TGTGCCAGCAGCTTAGGAGGCCCGAACACTGAAGCTTTCTTT. The full variable domain, rest sourced from reference TRBV11-3 and TRBJ1-1, is EAGVVQSPRYKIIEKKQPVAFWCNPISGHNTLYWYLQNLGQGPELLIRYENEEAVDDSQLPKDRFSAERLKGVDSTLKIQPAELGDSAVYLCASSLGGPNTEAFFGQGTRLTVV.

This clone was counted between two and nine times. This chain uses TRBV27 with TRBJ1-2, with D unclear. The CDR3 runs to 11 residues. V was clipped by 6 bases and J by 8 bases, with 10 bases between them. CDR1 is MNHEY and CDR2 is SMNVEV in the germline V gene (reference sequence). The CDR3 DNA reads as TGTGCCAGCAGACACGAATCGGGCTACACCTTC. Translation gives CASRHESGYTF.

This chain joins TRBV5-6 and TRBJ2-1; D is uncertain. The germline gives CDR1 SGHDT, CDR2 YYEEEE. This CDR3 is 14 amino acids long. V was shortened by 2 bases and J by 3 bases, with 9 bases between the two germline ends. The CDR3, as DNA: TGTGCCAGCAGCTTTCGGGCAATCTACAATGAGCAGTTCTTC. Its translation is CASSFRAIYNEQFF. The complete variable domain, with remaining parts taken from reference TRBV5-6 and TRBJ2-1, reads DAGVTQSPTHLIKTRGQQVTLRCSPKSGHDTVSWYQQALGQGPQFIFQYYEEEERQRGNFPDRFSGHQFPNYSSELNVNALLLGDSALYLCASSFRAIYNEQFFGPGTRLTVL.

V is TRBV7-2 and J is TRBJ1-1, with a tentative D call TRBD1 (5 bases). The CDR3 loop spans 13 amino acids. Germline loops: CDR1 SGHTA, CDR2 FQGNSA. Trimming shortened V by 6 bases and J by 1 base, and 9 bases separated the two germline ends. CDR3: CASSSQGNTEAFF. In DNA form, the CDR3 reads TGTGCCAGCAGTTCCCAGGGGAACACTGAAGCTTTCTTT.

This clone was recorded at least ten times. The chain has TRBV6-1 and TRBJ2-7; D is tentatively TRBD1 or TRBD2 (5 bases each). The CDR3 spans 15 residues. V was trimmed by 7 bases and J by 3 bases, leaving 19 bases between them. Germline CDR1 and CDR2: MNHNS and SASEGT. DNA of the CDR3: TGTGCCAGCACGGCGTGGGACCCACGCATCTACGAGCAGTACTTC. Protein product: CASTAWDPRIYEQYF.

The chain employs TRBV21-1 and TRBJ1-2; the table's D call, TRBD1, has no DNA check behind it. TRBV21-1 is a listed pseudogene. The CDR3 consists of 16 residues. CDR3 loop: CASSKGGQGANYGYTF. As DNA, the CDR3 is TGTGCCAGCAGCAAAGGGGGACAGGGGGCGAACTATGGCTACACCTTC.

The V call is TRBV10-3, the J call TRBJ2-7, with TRBD2 matching over 8 bases. Germline V lookup: CDR1 ENHRY, CDR2 SYGVKD. The V and J ends lost 7 bases and 5 bases, in that order; junction bases with no gene match: 7. This CDR3 has 13 residues. The DNA of the CDR3 is TGTGCCATCACCGGAAGCGGGAGAGACGAGCAGTACTTC. Encoded protein: CAITGSGRDEQYF.

There are a few counts of this clone. The chain uses TRBV5-1 and TRBJ2-7; 7 bases match TRBD1. This CDR3 has 14 amino acids. Germline CDR1 reads SGHRS; CDR2 reads YFSETQ. The V gene end was trimmed by 4 bases and the J gene end by 2 bases; junction bases not matched to a gene: 6. The CDR3 sequence is CASSPGGPTYEQYF. The CDR3 DNA follows: TGCGCCAGCAGCCCAGGGGGTCCTACCTACGAGCAGTACTTC.